This TCR beta chain was documented in a study of Ad26.COV2.S vaccination and SARS-CoV-2 variants. Study findings and constraints: Spike-specific responses of CD8+ and CD4+ T cells were reported to display substantial breadth after vaccination. Placebo recipients showed lower spike-specific TCR breadth than vaccinees.

Comment on this clone: Its antigen is currently unknown.

The J segment lost 1 base and the V segment lost 1 base, leaving 13 bases of the junction unmatched. CDR1 is SGHDN and CDR2 is FVKESK in the germline V gene. CDR3 length: 20 amino acids. Treatment of the sample: approximately 18 received Ad26.COV2.S at low or high dose, single or two shots; 5 received placebo; per-sample allocation not given. Following the first vaccine or placebo injection, samples were taken on day 63. Expression of Wuhan-strain SARS-CoV-2 spike came from the Ad26 vector that formed the vaccine. Clones were sequenced by immunoSEQ multiplex PCR, and TCRdb holds only the in-frame ones, with some missing. The repertoire holds around 450,000 clones, approximately 90% seen once, with approximately 4% in the top ten.

The chain combines TRBV14 with TRBJ2-7, with TRBD2 matching 13 bases. The specimen comprised peripheral blood, sampled in a trial of Ad26.COV2.S vaccine versus placebo. The receptor was derived from a person aged 18-65 years who received the Ad26.COV2.S COVID-19 vaccine or a placebo. The CDR3 DNA reads as TGTGCCAGCAGCCAAGCAATTCCGCTAGGACTAGCGGGGGTTTCCTACGAGCAGTACTTC. Its translation is CASSQAIPLGLAGVSYEQYF.